This TCR beta chain derives from a study of Graves' ophthalmopathy and Graves' hyperthyroidism. Looking at the study overall: The collection of peripheral blood took place at initial diagnosis, before any treatment.

Clinicians made diagnoses from clinical symptoms, serum thyroxine, TRAb, thyroid ultrasound and orbital computed tomography. The sample holds many counts of this clonotype. At one end, the junction sequence differs from germline, possibly due to a read error. There are 16 residues in the CDR3. Germline V gene sequence: CDR1 MRHNA, CDR2 SNTAGT. Researchers took RNA transcripts and amplified TCR beta CDR3 regions from them. Scientists carried out first-round RT-PCR using HTBI primers and then a second-round multiplex PCR. From the multiplex PCR reads, TCRdb called clonotypes with MiXCR, one entry per CDR3 protein. This sample has approximately 380,000 distinct CDR3 sequences, with under 25% found just once.

Sequences were obtained from peripheral blood. The rearrangement uses TRBV6-4 and TRBJ1-5; D unclear. The clonotype comes from a woman aged 18-29 years with stable Graves' hyperthyroidism. The CDR3, as DNA: TGCGCCAGCAGTGACGTACAGCACTATAGCAATCAGCCCCAGCATTTT. It codes for CASSDVQHYSNQPQHF.